The TCR beta chain under discussion was sequenced for a study of blood T cell repertoires in COVID-19. Study-wide background: Acute-phase and convalescent COVID-19 samples originated in the United States, Italy and Spain. The analysed material was cDNA or gDNA that came from T cells, B-cell-depleted T cells, or PBMCs.

Original data processing: Cell counts per sample came from amplifying reference gene primers. TCRdb's table, derived via immunoSEQ multiplex PCR, lists solely in-frame clones and lacks some. V, J and clone size derive from that table, while D and trimming were established from the DNA sequence. The repertoire holds around 190,000 clones, with around 84% as singletons. V gave up 5 bases and J gave up 3 bases; unmatched junction bases: 1. In germline, CDR1 is KGHSH, CDR2 LQKENI. This CDR3 comprises 12 residues. Sequencing was performed on peripheral blood. This receptor was identified in a human donor in a cohort sampled during active COVID-19. V is TRBV18 and J is TRBJ2-7, with 7 nucleotides matching TRBD1. The CDR3 bases are TGTGCCAGCTCATCAGGGGGCTACGAGCAGTACTTC. This encodes CASSSGGYEQYF.